The clone carrying this TCR beta chain occurred a few times. Its cognate antigen is unknown. Total RNA extracted from each sample amounted to at least 5 micrograms. The trim removed 1 base at V and 8 bases at J, leaving 5 bases unmatched. The CDR3 totals 15 residues. The data originate from a study of blood T cells in healthy people across ages. The study's findings and limits: Age showed a roughly linear inverse relationship with TCR beta diversity per million T cells.

Using a J-beta primer mix together with a sample-barcoded 5' primer, a second PCR was run for roughly 6 to 11 cycles. From the 5' RACE reads, TCRdb called clonotypes with MiXCR, one entry per CDR3 protein. In the table there are under 1,100,000 distinct CDR3 sequences, 20% to 25% of which are singletons. These data were likewise used in another study, on T cells of mothers and their children. That source notes: In this cohort, donors were three healthy Caucasian mothers plus their six children.

Sequencing was done on a sample of blood. The sequence was collected from a girl aged 2-10 years in good health. This rearrangement joins TRBV12-3 or TRBV12-4 to TRBJ2-2; TRBD2 matches at 9 bases. The CDR3 loop is CASSLGPSGTGELFF. The CDR3 DNA reads TGTGCCAGCAGTTTAGGCCCTAGCGGGACAGGGGAGCTGTTTTTT.